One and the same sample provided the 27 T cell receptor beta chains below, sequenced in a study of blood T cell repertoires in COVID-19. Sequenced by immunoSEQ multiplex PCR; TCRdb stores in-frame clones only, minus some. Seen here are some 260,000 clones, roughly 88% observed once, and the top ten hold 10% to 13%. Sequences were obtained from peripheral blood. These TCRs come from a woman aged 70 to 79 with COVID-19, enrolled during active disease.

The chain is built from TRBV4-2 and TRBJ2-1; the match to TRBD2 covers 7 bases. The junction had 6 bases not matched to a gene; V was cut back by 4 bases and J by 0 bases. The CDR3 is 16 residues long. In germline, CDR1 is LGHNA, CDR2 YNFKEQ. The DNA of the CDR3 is TGTGCCAGCAGCCTTCAACTAGCGACCTCCTACAATGAGCAGTTCTTC. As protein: CASSLQLATSYNEQFF.

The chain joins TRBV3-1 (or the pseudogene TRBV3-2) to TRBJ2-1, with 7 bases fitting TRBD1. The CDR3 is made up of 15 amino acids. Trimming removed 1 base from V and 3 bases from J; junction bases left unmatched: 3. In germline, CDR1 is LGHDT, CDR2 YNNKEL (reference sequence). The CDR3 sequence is CASSQGTGDYNEQFF. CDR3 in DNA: TGTGCCAGCAGCCAAGGGACAGGAGACTACAATGAGCAGTTCTTC.

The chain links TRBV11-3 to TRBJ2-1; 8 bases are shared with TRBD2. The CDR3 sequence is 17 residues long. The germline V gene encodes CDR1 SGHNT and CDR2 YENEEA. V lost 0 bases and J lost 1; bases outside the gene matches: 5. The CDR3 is CASSLESGGGSYNEQFF. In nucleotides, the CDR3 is TGTGCCAGCAGCTTAGAGTCGGGAGGGGGATCCTACAATGAGCAGTTCTTC.

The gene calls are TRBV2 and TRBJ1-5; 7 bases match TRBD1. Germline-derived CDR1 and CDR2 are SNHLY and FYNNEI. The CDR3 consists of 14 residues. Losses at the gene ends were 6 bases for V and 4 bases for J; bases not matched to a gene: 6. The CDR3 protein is CASSLTGDNQPQHF. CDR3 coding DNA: TGTGCCAGCAGCCTAACAGGGGATAATCAGCCCCAGCATTTT.

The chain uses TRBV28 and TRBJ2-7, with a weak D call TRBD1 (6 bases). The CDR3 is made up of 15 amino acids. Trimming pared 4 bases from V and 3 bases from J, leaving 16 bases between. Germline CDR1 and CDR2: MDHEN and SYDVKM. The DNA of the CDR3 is TGTGCCAGCAGTTCGGCCAGGGGCTCCTTCTACGAGCAGTACTTC. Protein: CASSSARGSFYEQYF.

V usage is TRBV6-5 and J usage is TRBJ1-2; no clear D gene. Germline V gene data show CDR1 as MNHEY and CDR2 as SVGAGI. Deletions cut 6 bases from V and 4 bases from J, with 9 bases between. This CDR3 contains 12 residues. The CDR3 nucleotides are TGTGCCAGCAGGGACTGGGCCTATGGCTACACCTTC. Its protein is CASRDWAYGYTF.

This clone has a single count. This CDR3 is CASSARGQGNTEAFF. CDR3 nucleotides: TGTGCCAGTAGTGCCAGGGGTCAGGGGAACACTGAAGCTTTCTTT. The V call is TRBV19, the J call TRBJ1-1; weak D call: TRBD1 (6 bases). In germline, CDR1 is LNHDA, CDR2 SQIVND (reference sequence). This CDR3 has 15 residues. With 5 bases removed from V and 1 base from J, the gap between germline ends came to 14 bases.

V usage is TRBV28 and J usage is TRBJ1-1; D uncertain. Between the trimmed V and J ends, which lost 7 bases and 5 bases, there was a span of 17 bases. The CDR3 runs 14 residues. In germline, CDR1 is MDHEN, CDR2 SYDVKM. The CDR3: CASKTRLSRTEAFF. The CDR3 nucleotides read TGTGCCAGCAAGACCCGCTTGAGCAGGACTGAAGCTTTCTTT.

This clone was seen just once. The CDR3 region is CATSGDRDQPQHF. The CDR3 DNA reads as TGTGCCACCAGTGGTGACAGGGATCAGCCCCAGCATTTT. The chain is built from TRBV24-1 and TRBJ1-5; TRBD1 aligns across 7 bases. The CDR3 covers 13 residues. Germline CDR1 and CDR2: KGHDR and SFDVKD. The V segment lost 5 bases and the J segment 5 bases; nucleotides outside the gene matches: 2.

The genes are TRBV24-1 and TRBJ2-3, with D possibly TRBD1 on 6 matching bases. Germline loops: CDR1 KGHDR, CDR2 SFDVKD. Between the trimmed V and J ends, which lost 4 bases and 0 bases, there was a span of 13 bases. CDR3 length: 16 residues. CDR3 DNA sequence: TGTGCCACCAGTGAGGCCCAGGGGTTGAGCACAGATACGCAGTATTTT. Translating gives CATSEAQGLSTDTQYF.

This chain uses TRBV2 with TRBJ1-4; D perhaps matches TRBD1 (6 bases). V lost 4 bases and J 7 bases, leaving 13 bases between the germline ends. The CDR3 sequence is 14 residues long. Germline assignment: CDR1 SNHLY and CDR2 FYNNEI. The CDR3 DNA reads TGTGCCAGCAGTGTTCAGGGGTGGGGTGAAAAACTGTTTTTT. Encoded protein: CASSVQGWGEKLFF.

CDR3 region: CASSYTDNSPLHF. In nucleotides, the CDR3 is TGTGCCAGCAGTTATACGGATAATTCACCCCTCCACTTT. The genes are TRBV14 and TRBJ1-6; the D is unclear. The V end lost 6 bases, the J end lost 5 bases, and 8 bases lay between the germline ends. The CDR3 runs to 13 residues. Germline CDR1 SGHDN, CDR2 FVKESK.

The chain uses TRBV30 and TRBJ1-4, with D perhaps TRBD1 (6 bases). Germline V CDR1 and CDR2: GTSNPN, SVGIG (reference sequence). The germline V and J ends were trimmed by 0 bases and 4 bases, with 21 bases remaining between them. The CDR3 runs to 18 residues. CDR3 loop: CAWSVGTRTRAGNEKLFF. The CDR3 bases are TGTGCCTGGAGTGTCGGGACACGGACAAGGGCGGGTAATGAAAAACTGTTTTTT.

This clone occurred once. Here the CDR3 DNA reads TGTGCCAGCAGTGGAAGTTTAGCGGGGGGCACAGATACGCAGTATTTT. As protein: CASSGSLAGGTDTQYF. The chain uses TRBV6-1 and TRBJ2-3; 9 nucleotides agree with TRBD2. J lost 1 base, V lost 4 bases, and 6 bases had no gene match. The CDR3 is 16 residues long. CDR1 and CDR2 from the germline V gene are MNHNS and SASEGT.

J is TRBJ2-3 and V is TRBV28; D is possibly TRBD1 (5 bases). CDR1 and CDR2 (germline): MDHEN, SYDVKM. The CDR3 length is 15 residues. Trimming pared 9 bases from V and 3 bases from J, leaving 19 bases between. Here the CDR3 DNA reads TGTGCCAGAAAGTACGTGGGGCTGGGGACAGATACGCAGTATTTT. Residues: CARKYVGLGTDTQYF.

The CDR3 spells CASSPREGGYTF. As DNA, the CDR3 is TGTGCCAGCTCACCAAGAGAGGGCGGCTACACCTTC. The chain combines TRBV18 with TRBJ1-2; D remains unclear. The V and J ends lost 2 bases and 8 bases respectively, with 9 bases between them. Germline CDR1 is KGHSH and CDR2 is LQKENI. CDR3 length: 12 residues.

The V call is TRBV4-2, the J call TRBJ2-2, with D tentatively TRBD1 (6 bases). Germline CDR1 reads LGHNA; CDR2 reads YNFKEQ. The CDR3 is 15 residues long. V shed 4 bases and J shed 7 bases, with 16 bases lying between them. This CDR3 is CASSRSAGAGGELFF. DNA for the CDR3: TGTGCCAGCAGCCGGAGCGCAGGGGCCGGCGGGGAGCTGTTTTTT.

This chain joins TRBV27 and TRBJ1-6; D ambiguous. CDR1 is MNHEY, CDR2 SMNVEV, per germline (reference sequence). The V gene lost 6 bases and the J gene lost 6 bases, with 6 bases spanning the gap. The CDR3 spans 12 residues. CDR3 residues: CASSLANSPLHF. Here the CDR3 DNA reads TGTGCCAGCAGCCTAGCTAATTCACCCCTCCACTTT.

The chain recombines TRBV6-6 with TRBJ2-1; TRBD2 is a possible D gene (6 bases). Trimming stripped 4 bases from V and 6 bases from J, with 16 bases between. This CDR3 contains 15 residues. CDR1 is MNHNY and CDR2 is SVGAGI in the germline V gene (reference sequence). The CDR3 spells CASSSRTGTPNEQFF. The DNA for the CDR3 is TGTGCCAGCAGTTCACGTACCGGGACTCCCAATGAGCAGTTCTTC.

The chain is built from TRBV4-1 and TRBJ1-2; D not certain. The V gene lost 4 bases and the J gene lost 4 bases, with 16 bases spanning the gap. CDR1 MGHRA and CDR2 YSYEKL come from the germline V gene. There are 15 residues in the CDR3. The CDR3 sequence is CASSPTYSFSYGYTF. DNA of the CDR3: TGCGCCAGCAGCCCAACCTACTCCTTCTCCTATGGCTACACCTTC.

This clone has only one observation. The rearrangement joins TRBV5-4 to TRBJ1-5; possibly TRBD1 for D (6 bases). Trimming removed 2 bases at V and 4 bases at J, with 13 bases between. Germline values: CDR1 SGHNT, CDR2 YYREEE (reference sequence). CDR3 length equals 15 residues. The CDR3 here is CASSFGQGRNQPQHF. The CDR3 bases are TGTGCCAGCAGCTTCGGCCAGGGGAGAAATCAGCCCCAGCATTTT.

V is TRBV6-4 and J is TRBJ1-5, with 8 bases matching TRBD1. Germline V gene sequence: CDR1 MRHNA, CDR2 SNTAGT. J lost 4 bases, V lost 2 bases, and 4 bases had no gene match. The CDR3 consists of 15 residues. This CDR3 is CASSDPRGPNQPQHF. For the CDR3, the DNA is TGTGCCAGCAGTGACCCCAGGGGGCCGAATCAGCCCCAGCATTTT.

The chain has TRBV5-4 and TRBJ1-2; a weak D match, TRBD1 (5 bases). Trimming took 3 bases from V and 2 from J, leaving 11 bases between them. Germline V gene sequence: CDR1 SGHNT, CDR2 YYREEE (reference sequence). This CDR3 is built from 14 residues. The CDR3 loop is CASSSDGGNYGYTF. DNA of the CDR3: TGTGCCAGCAGCTCCGACGGGGGGAACTATGGCTACACCTTC.

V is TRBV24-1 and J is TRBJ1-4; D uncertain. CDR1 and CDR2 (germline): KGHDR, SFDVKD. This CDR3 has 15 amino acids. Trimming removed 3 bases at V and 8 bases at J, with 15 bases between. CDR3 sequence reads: CATSDPGQPGEKLFF. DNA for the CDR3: TGTGCCACCAGTGATCCGGGTCAACCCGGGGAAAAACTGTTTTTT.

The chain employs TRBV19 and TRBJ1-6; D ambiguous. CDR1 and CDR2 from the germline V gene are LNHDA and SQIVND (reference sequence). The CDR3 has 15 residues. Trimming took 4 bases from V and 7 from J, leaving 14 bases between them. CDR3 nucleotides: TGTGCCAGTAGTAGGTCCTCTGTGGAGAATTCACCCCTCCACTTT. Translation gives CASSRSSVENSPLHF.

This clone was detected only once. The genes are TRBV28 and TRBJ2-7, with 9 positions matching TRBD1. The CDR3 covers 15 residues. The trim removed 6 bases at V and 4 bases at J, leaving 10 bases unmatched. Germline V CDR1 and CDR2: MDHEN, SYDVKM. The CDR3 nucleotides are TGTGCCAGCAGCTTGGGACAGGGAAGCGGATACGAGCAGTACTTC. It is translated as CASSLGQGSGYEQYF. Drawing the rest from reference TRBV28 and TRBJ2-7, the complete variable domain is DVKVTQSSRYLVKRTGEKVFLECVQDMDHENMFWYRQDPGLGLRLIYFSYDVKMKEKGDIPEGYSVSREKKERFSLILESASTNQTSMYLCASSLGQGSGYEQYFGPGTRLTVT.

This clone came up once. CDR3 in DNA: TGTGCCAGCAGCCAAGAACCGTTATGGGGGCACCCCTATGGCTACACCTTC. It translates to CASSQEPLWGHPYGYTF. The V and J genes are TRBV3-1 (or the pseudogene TRBV3-2) and TRBJ1-2; weak D call: TRBD1 (6 bases). Trimming removed 0 bases at V and 4 bases at J, with 18 bases between. CDR3 size: 17 residues. Germline CDR1 reads LGHDT; CDR2 reads YNNKEL (reference sequence).